This T cell receptor (beta chain) is from a study of T cells in Graves' hyperthyroidism and ophthalmopathy. Absence of ophthalmopathy progression within 18 months defined stable Graves' hyperthyroidism. The study based diagnoses on clinical symptoms, serum thyroxine and TRAb, thyroid ultrasound and orbital computed tomography. The CDR3 is made up of 17 amino acids. Per the germline V gene, CDR1 is SEHNR and CDR2 is FQNEAQ (reference sequence). V shed 5 bases, J shed 5 bases, and the junction held 16 bases outside the gene matches. TCR beta CDR3 regions were amplified from RNA. TCR CDR3 regions were first amplified by RT-PCR with HTBI primers. TCRdb re-called the multiplex PCR reads with MiXCR, one entry per CDR3 protein. The data contain 700,000 or so distinct CDR3 sequences, about a sixth of them seen just once; the ten biggest clones take up under 9.5%.

The specimen was blood. The V and J genes are TRBV7-9 and TRBJ2-5; TRBD2 agrees at 8 bases. The sequence was collected from a man aged 18 to 30 with Graves' hyperthyroidism. CDR3 nucleotides: TGTGCCAGCAGCCCCGTGTTAGCGGGACTCATGAGGGAGACCCAGTACTTC. This encodes CASSPVLAGLMRETQYF.